These T cell receptor beta chains were read from a single sample in a study of response to subunit inactivated influenza vaccine. TCRdb re-analysed the RT-PCR reads in MiXCR, keeping a single row per CDR3 protein. The sample includes 650,000 to 800,000 distinct CDR3 sequences, roughly 14% of them seen just once. Sequenced material: PBMCs from blood, taken 14 to 15 days before vaccination. These receptors all stem from a man aged 50-59 years who received an inactivated influenza vaccine. Each CDR3 is given with its conserved first and last residue. Each record gives: V gene, clone size, CDR3 protein. Clone size is shown for a subset of rows, as once, few, many or a class of expanded clone.

TRBV19 | NA | CASSGHSGWNSPLHF
TRBV6-2/TRBV6-3 | many | CASSYVLAGSDYNEQFF
TRBV29-1 | NA | CSVEVRGRNEQYF
TRBV5-6 | many | CASTLEKWSDEQFF
TRBV4-2 | NA | CASSQGTGARGEQFF
TRBV29-1 | NA | CSVERGRWGYTF
TRBV5-5 | few | CARPGGPGSGANVLTF
TRBV30 | NA | CAWSVGNRGIYEQYF
TRBV4-3 | NA | CASSQDSLYGYEQYF
TRBV28 | NA | CASTINTSYGYTF
TRBV12-3/TRBV12-4 | few | CASSTLGTGELFF